This TCR beta chain was documented in a study of blood T cell repertoires in COVID-19. V lost 3 bases and J lost 1; bases outside the gene matches: 3. CDR3 length: 15 residues. Germline V gene data show CDR1 as MNHEY and CDR2 as SVGAGI. This clone was seen a single time. The repertoire was sequenced with immunoSEQ multiplex PCR; TCRdb's copy has only in-frame clones and lacks some. The data contain more than 150,000 clones, approximately 87% of them singletons. The specimen sequenced was peripheral blood. The chain joins TRBV6-5 to TRBJ2-3; 8 nucleotides line up with TRBD1. The source is a man aged 65 to 79 with active or convalescent COVID-19. The CDR3 DNA reads TGTGCCAGCAGTTATGAGGGACAGGGCACAGATACGCAGTATTTT. It specifies CASSYEGQGTDTQYF.